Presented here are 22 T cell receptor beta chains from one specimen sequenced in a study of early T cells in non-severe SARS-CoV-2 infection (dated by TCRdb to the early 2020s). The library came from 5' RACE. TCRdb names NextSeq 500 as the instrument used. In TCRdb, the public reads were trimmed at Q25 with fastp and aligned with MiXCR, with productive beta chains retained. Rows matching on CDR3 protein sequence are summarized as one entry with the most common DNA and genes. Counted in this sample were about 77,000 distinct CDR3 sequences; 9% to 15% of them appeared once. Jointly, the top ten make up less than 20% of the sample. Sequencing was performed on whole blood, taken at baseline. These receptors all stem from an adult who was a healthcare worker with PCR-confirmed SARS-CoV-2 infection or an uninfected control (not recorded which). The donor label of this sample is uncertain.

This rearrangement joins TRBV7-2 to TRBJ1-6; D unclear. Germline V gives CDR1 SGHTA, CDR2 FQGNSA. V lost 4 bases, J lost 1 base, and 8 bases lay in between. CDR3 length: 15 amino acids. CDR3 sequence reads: CASSSLRSYNSPLHF. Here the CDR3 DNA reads TGTGCCAGCAGCTCGCTGAGGTCCTATAATTCACCCCTCCACTTT.

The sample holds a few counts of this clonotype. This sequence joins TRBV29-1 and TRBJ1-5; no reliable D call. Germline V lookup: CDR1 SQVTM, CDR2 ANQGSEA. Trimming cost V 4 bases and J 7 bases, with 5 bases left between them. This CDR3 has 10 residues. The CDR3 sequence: CSVGPQPQHF. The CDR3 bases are TGCAGCGTTGGCCCACAGCCCCAGCATTTT. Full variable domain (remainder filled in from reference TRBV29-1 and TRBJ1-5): SAVISQKPSRDICQRGTSLTIQCQVDSQVTMMFWYRQQPGQSLTLIATANQGSEATYESGFVIDKFPISRPNLTFSTLTVSNMSPEDSSIYLCSVGPQPQHFGDGTRLSIL.

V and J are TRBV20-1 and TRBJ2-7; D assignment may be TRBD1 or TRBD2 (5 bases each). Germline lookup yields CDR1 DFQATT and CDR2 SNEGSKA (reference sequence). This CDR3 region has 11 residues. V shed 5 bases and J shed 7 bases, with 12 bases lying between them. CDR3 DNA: TGCAGTGCTGAGGGGCCACGGGAGCAGTACTTC. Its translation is CSAEGPREQYF.

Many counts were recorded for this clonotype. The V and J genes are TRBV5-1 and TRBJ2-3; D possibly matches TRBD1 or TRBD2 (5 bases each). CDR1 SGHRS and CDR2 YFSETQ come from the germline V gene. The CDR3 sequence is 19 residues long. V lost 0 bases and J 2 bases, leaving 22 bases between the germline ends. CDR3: CASSLAGIVGVPATDTQYF. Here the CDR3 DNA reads TGCGCCAGCAGCTTGGCCGGGATTGTGGGGGTCCCAGCCACAGATACGCAGTATTTT.

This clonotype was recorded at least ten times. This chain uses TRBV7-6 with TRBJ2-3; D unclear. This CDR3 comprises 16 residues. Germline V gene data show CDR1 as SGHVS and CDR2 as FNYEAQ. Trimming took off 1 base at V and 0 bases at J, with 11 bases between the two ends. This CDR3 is CASSLDYGDSTDTQYF. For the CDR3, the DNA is TGTGCCAGCAGCTTAGATTATGGGGATAGCACAGATACGCAGTATTTT. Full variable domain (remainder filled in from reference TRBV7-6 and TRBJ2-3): GAGVSQSPRYKVTKRGQDVALRCDPISGHVSLYWYRQALGQGPEFLTYFNYEAQQDKSGLPNDRFSAERPEGSISTLTIQRTEQRDSAMYRCASSLDYGDSTDTQYFGPGTRLTVL.

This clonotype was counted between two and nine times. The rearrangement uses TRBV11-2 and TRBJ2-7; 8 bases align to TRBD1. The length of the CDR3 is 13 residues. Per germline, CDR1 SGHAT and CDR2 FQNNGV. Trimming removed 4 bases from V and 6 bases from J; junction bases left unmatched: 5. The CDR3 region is CASSSYRGSEQYF. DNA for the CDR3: TGTGCCAGCAGCTCGTACAGGGGGAGCGAGCAGTACTTC. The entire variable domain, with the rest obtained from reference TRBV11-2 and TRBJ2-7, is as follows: EAGVAQSPRYKIIEKRQSVAFWCNPISGHATLYWYQQILGQGPKLLIQFQNNGVVDDSQLPKDRFSAERLKGVDSTLKIQPAKLEDSAVYLCASSSYRGSEQYFGPGTRLTVT.

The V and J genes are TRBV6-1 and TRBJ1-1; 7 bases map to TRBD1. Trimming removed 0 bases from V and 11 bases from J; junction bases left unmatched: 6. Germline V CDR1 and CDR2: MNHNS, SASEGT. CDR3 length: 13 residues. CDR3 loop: CASSEAAGGMAFF. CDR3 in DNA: TGTGCCAGCAGTGAAGCCGCAGGGGGAATGGCTTTCTTT.

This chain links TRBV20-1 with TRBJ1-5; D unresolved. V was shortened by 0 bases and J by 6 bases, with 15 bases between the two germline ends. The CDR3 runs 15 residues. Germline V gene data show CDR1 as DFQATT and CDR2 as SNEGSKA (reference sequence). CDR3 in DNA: TGCAGTGCTAGAGAATCGGGTAGGGAGGCTCAGCCCCAGCATTTT. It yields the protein CSARESGREAQPQHF.

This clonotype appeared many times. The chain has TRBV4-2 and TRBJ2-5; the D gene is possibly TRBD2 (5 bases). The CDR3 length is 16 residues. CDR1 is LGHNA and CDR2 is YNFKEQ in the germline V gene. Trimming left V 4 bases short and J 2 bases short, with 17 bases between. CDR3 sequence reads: CASSPRVGREQETQYF. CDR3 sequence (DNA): TGTGCCAGCAGCCCAAGAGTGGGGAGAGAACAAGAGACCCAGTACTTC.

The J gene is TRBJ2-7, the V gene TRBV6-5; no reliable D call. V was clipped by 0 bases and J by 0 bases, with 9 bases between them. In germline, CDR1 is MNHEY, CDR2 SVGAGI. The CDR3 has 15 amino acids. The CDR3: CASSYSGSDSYEQYF. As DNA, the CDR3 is TGTGCCAGCAGTTACTCGGGCAGTGACTCCTACGAGCAGTACTTC.

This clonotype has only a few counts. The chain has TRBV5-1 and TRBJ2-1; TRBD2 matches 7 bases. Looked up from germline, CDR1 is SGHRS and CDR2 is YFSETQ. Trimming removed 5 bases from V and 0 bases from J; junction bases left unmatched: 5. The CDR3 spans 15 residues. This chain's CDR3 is CASRVGTTSYNEQFF. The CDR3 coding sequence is TGCGCCAGCAGGGTAGGGACTACCTCCTACAATGAGCAGTTCTTC.

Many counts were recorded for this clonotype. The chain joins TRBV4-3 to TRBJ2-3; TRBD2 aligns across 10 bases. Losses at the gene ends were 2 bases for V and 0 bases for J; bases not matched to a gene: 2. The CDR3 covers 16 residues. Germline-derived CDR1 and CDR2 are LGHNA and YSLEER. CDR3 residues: CASSQLAGASTDTQYF. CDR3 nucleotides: TGCGCCAGCAGCCAACTAGCGGGGGCAAGCACAGATACGCAGTATTTT.

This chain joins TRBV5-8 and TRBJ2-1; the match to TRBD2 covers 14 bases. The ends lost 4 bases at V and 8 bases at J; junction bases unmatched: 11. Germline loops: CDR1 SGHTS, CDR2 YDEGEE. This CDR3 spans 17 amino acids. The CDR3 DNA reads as TGTGCCAGCAGCCCGATCGGGGGACTAGCGGGAGCGTATGAGCAGTTCTTC. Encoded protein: CASSPIGGLAGAYEQFF.

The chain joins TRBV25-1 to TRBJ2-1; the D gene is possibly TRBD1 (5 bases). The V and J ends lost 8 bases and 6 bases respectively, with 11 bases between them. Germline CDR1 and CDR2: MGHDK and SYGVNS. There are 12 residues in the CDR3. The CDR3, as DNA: TGTGCCAGCCTCCAGGGCCCCAATGAGCAGTTCTTC. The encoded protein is CASLQGPNEQFF.

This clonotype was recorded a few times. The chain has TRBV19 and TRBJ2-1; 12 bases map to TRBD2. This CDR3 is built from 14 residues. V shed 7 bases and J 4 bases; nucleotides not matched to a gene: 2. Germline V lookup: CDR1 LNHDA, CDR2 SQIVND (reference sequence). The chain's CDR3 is CASTGLAGYNEQFF. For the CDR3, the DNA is TGTGCCAGTACTGGACTAGCGGGGTACAATGAGCAGTTCTTC.

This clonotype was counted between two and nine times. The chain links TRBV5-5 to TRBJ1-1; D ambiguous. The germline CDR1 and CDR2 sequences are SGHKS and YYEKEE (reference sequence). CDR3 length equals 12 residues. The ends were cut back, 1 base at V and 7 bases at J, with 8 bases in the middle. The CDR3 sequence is CASSLKTVEAFF. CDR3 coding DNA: TGTGCCAGCAGCTTGAAGACGGTTGAAGCTTTCTTT.

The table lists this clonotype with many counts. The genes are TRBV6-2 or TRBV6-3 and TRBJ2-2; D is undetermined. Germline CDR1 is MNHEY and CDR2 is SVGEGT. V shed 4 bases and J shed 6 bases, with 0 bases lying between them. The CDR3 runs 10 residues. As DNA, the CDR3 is TGTGCCAGCAGTTCCGGGGAGCTGTTTTTT. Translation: CASSSGELFF.

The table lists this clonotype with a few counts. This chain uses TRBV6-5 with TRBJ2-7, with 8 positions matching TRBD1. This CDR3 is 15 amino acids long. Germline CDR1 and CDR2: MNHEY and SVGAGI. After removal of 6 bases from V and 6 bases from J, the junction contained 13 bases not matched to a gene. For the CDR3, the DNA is TGTGCCAGCAGCCCCCAACAGGGGGTGGTTCGCGAGCAGTACTTC. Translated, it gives CASSPQQGVVREQYF.

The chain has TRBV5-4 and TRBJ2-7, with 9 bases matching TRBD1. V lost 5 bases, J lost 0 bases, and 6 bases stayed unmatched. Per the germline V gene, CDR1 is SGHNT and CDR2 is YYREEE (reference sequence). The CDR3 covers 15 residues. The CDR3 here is CASRSGTGSSYEQYF. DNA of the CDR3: TGTGCCAGCAGGTCGGGGACAGGGAGCTCCTACGAGCAGTACTTC.

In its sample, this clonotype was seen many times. CDR3 region: CASSLPESVYGYTF. The CDR3 DNA reads TGCGCCAGCAGCTTGCCGGAATCCGTCTATGGCTACACCTTC. The rearrangement uses TRBV5-1 and TRBJ1-2; D uncertain. This CDR3 is built from 14 residues. V was trimmed by 1 base and J by 4 bases, leaving 11 bases between them. Germline CDR1 SGHRS, CDR2 YFSETQ.

The CDR3 coding sequence is TGCAGTGCTAGAGCAGTGGGGAGCGAGCAGTACTTC. This encodes CSARAVGSEQYF. This chain joins TRBV20-1 and TRBJ2-7; tentative D call: TRBD2 (5 bases). Germline V gene data show CDR1 as DFQATT and CDR2 as SNEGSKA (reference sequence). Trimming cost V 1 base and J 6 bases, with 10 bases left between them. CDR3 length equals 12 residues.

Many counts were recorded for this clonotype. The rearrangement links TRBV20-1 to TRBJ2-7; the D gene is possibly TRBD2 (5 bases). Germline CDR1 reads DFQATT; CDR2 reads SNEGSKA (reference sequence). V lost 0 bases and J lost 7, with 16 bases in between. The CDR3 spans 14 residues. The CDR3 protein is CSAREGGGLREQYF. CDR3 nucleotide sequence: TGCAGTGCTAGAGAAGGTGGCGGGCTTCGGGAGCAGTACTTC.